This TCR beta chain originates from a study of metastatic and nonmetastatic thyroid tumors. Study-wide background: Peripheral blood and tumor or nodule samples from malignant and benign thyroid patients were compared.

TCRdb redid the clone calls on the PCR reads using MiXCR. Of 53,000 or so clones listed, about 20% are singletons. V was trimmed by 1 base and J by 4 bases, leaving 20 bases between them. The length of the CDR3 is 18 residues. CDR1 and CDR2 (germline): SGHTA, FQGTGA. On this clone: A read error may explain this, as a much larger clone is one base away.

The entire patient cohort was treatment-naive prior to thyroid surgery. This rearrangement joins TRBV7-3 to TRBJ2-4; D tentatively fits TRBD1 or TRBD2 (5 bases each). The TCR was taken from a female donor with papillary thyroid cancer or a benign thyroid nodule (not recorded which). Some clones in this sample may be carry-over from other donors' samples. Sequencing input: blood. The CDR3 sequence: CASSLKGVRGTGKNIQYF. The CDR3 region has the DNA TGTGCCAGCAGCTTAAAAGGGGTTCGCGGAACGGGGAAAAACATTCAGTACTTC.